This T cell receptor beta chain was observed in a study of T cells in Graves' hyperthyroidism and ophthalmopathy. The germline V gene encodes CDR1 SGHTA and CDR2 FQGNSA. The CDR3 is 15 amino acids. Trimming removed 6 bases from V and 7 bases from J; junction bases left unmatched: 9. The table lists this clonotype with a few counts. Amplification of TCR beta CDR3 regions used RNA as the template. HTBI primers were the set used in a first-round RT-PCR of the TCR CDR3. TCRdb reprocessed the multiplex PCR reads with MiXCR, giving one entry per CDR3 protein. Here the sample spans approximately 700,000 distinct CDR3 sequences, less than 45% being singletons.

The sequenced material came from peripheral blood or thyroid tissue (not recorded which). This clonotype was sampled from an adult man with Graves' disease, either hyperthyroidism or ophthalmopathy (not recorded which). This chain links TRBV7-2 with TRBJ1-1; 12 bases are shared with TRBD1. In nucleotides, the CDR3 is TGTGCCAGCAGTCAAGGGGACAGGGGGCGGGATGAAGCTTTCTTT. Amino acids: CASSQGDRGRDEAFF.